The 27 T cell receptor beta chains listed next were all sequenced from one sample in a study of a mutant IDH1 vaccine in newly diagnosed glioma. As to time point: week 5, during vaccination. Doses consisted of 300 ug of mutant IDH1 20-mer peptide each, paired with topical imiquimod. For these TCRs, the target antigens are not known. Profiling relied on immunoSEQ multiplex PCR, and the TCRdb table lists in-frame clones only, not all of them. Of 49,000 or so clones in the sample, about 77% were seen once. This material consisted of PBMCs, taken from a glioma patient whose treatment included an IDH1 peptide vaccine. The receptors here all came from a woman aged 40 to 55 with glioma.

This clone occurred once. The chain carries TRBV11-2 and TRBJ1-2, with TRBD1 as a possible D gene (5 bases). From germline, CDR1 is SGHAT and CDR2 FQNNGV. Trimming shortened V by 5 bases and J by 5 bases, and 18 bases separated the two germline ends. The CDR3 is made up of 15 amino acids. CDR3 coding DNA: TGTGCCAGCAGCCTGAAGGCAGGGAACTCATATGGCTACACCTTC. Translating gives CASSLKAGNSYGYTF. Full variable domain (rest looked up from reference TRBV11-2 and TRBJ1-2): EAGVAQSPRYKIIEKRQSVAFWCNPISGHATLYWYQQILGQGPKLLIQFQNNGVVDDSQLPKDRFSAERLKGVDSTLKIQPAKLEDSAVYLCASSLKAGNSYGYTFGSGTRLTVV.

This chain links TRBV6-1 with TRBJ1-1; 7 nucleotides align to TRBD1. Germline assignment: CDR1 MNHNS and CDR2 SASEGT. Unmatched junction bases numbered 17, after V lost 1 base and J lost 6 bases. The CDR3 length is 18 residues. Written as DNA, the CDR3 is TGTGCCAGCAGTGAAGGACAGGGTGGCAAAAGAGTGAGCTCTGAAGCTTTCTTT. Translating gives CASSEGQGGKRVSSEAFF.

The J gene is TRBJ2-5, the V gene TRBV30; D is uncertain. This CDR3 has 14 amino acids. V lost 3 bases to trimming and J lost 5 bases, with 16 bases between them. Germline values: CDR1 GTSNPN, CDR2 SVGIG (reference sequence). In nucleotides, the CDR3 is TGTGCCTGGAGCCGCACCCTGAGGCAGGAGACCCAGTACTTC. Protein product: CAWSRTLRQETQYF.

This clone was observed once. This chain links TRBV5-1 with TRBJ2-1; D remains unclear. Germline CDR1 and CDR2: SGHRS and YFSETQ. Trimming left V 0 bases short and J 5 bases short, with 9 bases between. This CDR3 comprises 14 residues. The CDR3 bases are TGCGCCAGCAGCTTGGGGACGGCCAACAATGAGCAGTTCTTC. Its translation is CASSLGTANNEQFF.

The V gene is TRBV10-3, the J gene TRBJ1-5; 7 positions agree with TRBD1. Germline loops: CDR1 ENHRY, CDR2 SYGVKD. CDR3 length equals 19 residues. After removal of 2 bases from V and 7 bases from J, the junction contained 20 bases not matched to a gene. The CDR3 DNA sequence: TGTGCCATCAGTGAGCGATGGGAAGGCCGGGCAGGGGGTAGGCAGCCCCAGCATTTT. Its translation is CAISERWEGRAGGRQPQHF.

The rearrangement uses TRBV11-2 and TRBJ2-3; D remains ambiguous. This CDR3 is 15 amino acids long. Trimming took 5 bases from V and 5 from J, leaving 17 bases between them. Germline lookup yields CDR1 SGHAT and CDR2 FQNNGV. The DNA of the CDR3 is TGTGCCAGCAGCCTAGGAGTACTAACCGGAGATACGCAGTATTTT. This translates into CASSLGVLTGDTQYF.

CDR3 residues: CAWSYPGGTDTQYF. CDR3 DNA sequence: TGTGCCTGGAGCTATCCCGGGGGCACAGATACGCAGTATTTT. This chain joins TRBV30 and TRBJ2-3; tentatively, D is TRBD2 (5 bases). CDR3 length: 14 residues. Trimming removed 3 bases from V and 1 base from J, with 11 bases in between. Per germline, CDR1 GTSNPN and CDR2 SVGIG (reference sequence).

In this sample, this clone turned up once. Here the CDR3 reads CASSQASGITDTQYF. The CDR3 nucleotides read TGCGCCAGCAGCCAAGCGAGCGGGATCACAGATACGCAGTATTTT. V usage is TRBV4-1 and J usage is TRBJ2-3, with TRBD2 matching 7 bases. V gave up 1 base and J gave up 2 bases; unmatched junction bases: 3. This CDR3 region has 15 residues. Germline lookup yields CDR1 MGHRA and CDR2 YSYEKL.

The V and J genes are TRBV11-3 and TRBJ2-1, with 10 positions matching TRBD2. In germline, CDR1 is SGHNT, CDR2 YENEEA. The CDR3 runs to 15 residues. V trimming: 4 bases; J trimming: 8 bases; junction bases outside the gene matches: 8. CDR3 in amino acids: CASSSPSGGGHEQFF. In nucleotides, the CDR3 is TGTGCCAGCAGCTCCCCAAGCGGGGGGGGTCATGAGCAGTTCTTC. Full variable domain (missing parts from reference TRBV11-3 and TRBJ2-1): EAGVVQSPRYKIIEKKQPVAFWCNPISGHNTLYWYLQNLGQGPELLIRYENEEAVDDSQLPKDRFSAERLKGVDSTLKIQPAELGDSAVYLCASSSPSGGGHEQFFGPGTRLTVL.

The chain uses TRBV14 and TRBJ1-2; possible D gene TRBD1, 5 bases. CDR3 length equals 15 residues. Trimming stripped 4 bases from V and 4 bases from J, with 16 bases between. CDR1 SGHDN and CDR2 FVKESK come from the germline V gene. The CDR3 nucleotides are TGTGCCAGCAGCCCCCGACTTGAAAGGGGCTATGGCTACACCTTC. Translated: CASSPRLERGYGYTF.

J is TRBJ1-5 and V is TRBV6-4; TRBD1 might be the D (5 bases). Trimming took 7 bases from V and 0 from J, leaving 13 bases between them. The germline V gene has CDR1 MRHNA and CDR2 SNTAGT. This CDR3 contains 15 residues. DNA for the CDR3: TGTGCCAGCAACCGGACACAAAATAGCAATCAGCCCCAGCATTTT. Its protein product is CASNRTQNSNQPQHF.

The chain links TRBV19 to TRBJ1-3, with unresolved D. The CDR3 has 13 amino acids. The germline V and J ends were trimmed by 4 bases and 2 bases, with 6 bases remaining between them. Germline lookup yields CDR1 LNHDA and CDR2 SQIVND (reference sequence). CDR3 sequence reads: CASSRNPGNTIYF. DNA for the CDR3: TGTGCCAGTAGTAGGAACCCTGGAAACACCATATATTTT.

The chain uses TRBV4-3 and TRBJ2-7, with 7 nucleotides matching TRBD1. This CDR3 region has 14 residues. The V segment lost 4 bases and the J segment 2 bases; nucleotides outside the gene matches: 5. Looked up from germline, CDR1 is LGHNA and CDR2 is YSLEER. The CDR3 DNA is TGCGCCAGCAGCCGGGACAGATCCACCTACGAGCAGTACTTC. Amino acids: CASSRDRSTYEQYF.

The V gene is TRBV14, the J gene TRBJ2-7; 8 bases agree with TRBD1. Germline V gene sequence: CDR1 SGHDN, CDR2 FVKESK. CDR3 length: 14 residues. V trimming: 4 bases; J trimming: 2 bases; junction bases outside the gene matches: 4. CDR3 sequence reads: CASSRQGITYEQYF. In DNA, the CDR3 is TGTGCCAGCAGCCGACAGGGGATCACCTACGAGCAGTACTTC.

The gene calls are TRBV7-2 and TRBJ2-2; tentative D call: TRBD2 (6 bases). The CDR3 runs to 14 residues. Germline V gene lookup returns CDR1 SGHTA and CDR2 FQGNSA. V was trimmed by 5 bases and J by 4 bases, leaving 11 bases between them. The CDR3 protein is CASSTQGGTGELFF. CDR3 bases: TGTGCCAGCAGCACCCAGGGAGGCACCGGGGAGCTGTTTTTT.

The rearrangement joins TRBV6-1 to TRBJ1-2, with D perhaps matching TRBD1 (5 bases). CDR3 length equals 15 residues. Trimming took 7 bases from V and 7 from J, leaving 22 bases between them. Germline CDR1 reads MNHNS; CDR2 reads SASEGT. This CDR3 reads CASIPLGEGSGGYTF. Written as DNA, the CDR3 is TGTGCCAGCATTCCTTTGGGAGAGGGGTCTGGTGGCTACACCTTC.

In its sample, this clone was seen a few times. The chain has TRBV5-1 and TRBJ2-6; D may be TRBD2 (7 bases). Trimming removed 0 bases at V and 2 bases at J, with 12 bases between. Germline lookup yields CDR1 SGHRS and CDR2 YFSETQ. This CDR3 contains 17 residues. The CDR3, as DNA: TGCGCCAGCAGCTTGGGGGGGGGCGGCCCTGGGGCCAACGTCCTGACTTTC. The encoded protein is CASSLGGGGPGANVLTF.

The rearrangement joins TRBV7-7 to TRBJ2-2; 8 bases are shared with TRBD2. This CDR3 has 13 residues. CDR1 is SSHAT and CDR2 is FNYEAQ in the germline V gene (reference sequence). The CDR3 spells CASGTGGAGELFF. CDR3 DNA sequence: TGTGCTAGCGGAACGGGGGGGGCCGGGGAGCTGTTTTTT. The variable domain in full, completed from reference TRBV7-7 and TRBJ2-2, reads GAGVSQSPRYKVTKRGQDVTLRCDPISSHATLYWYQQALGQGPEFLTYFNYEAQPDKSGLPSDRFSAERPEGSISTLTIQRTEQRDSAMYRCASGTGGAGELFFGEGSRLTVL.

This chain links TRBV6-1 with TRBJ2-7; 7 bases align to TRBD2. CDR3 length: 14 amino acids. The V segment lost 10 bases and the J segment 2 bases; nucleotides outside the gene matches: 11. Germline V gives CDR1 MNHNS, CDR2 SASEGT. The CDR3: CATRGEWGPYEQYF. Here the CDR3 DNA reads TGTGCCACCCGGGGGGAATGGGGTCCCTACGAGCAGTACTTC.

This clone was observed a single time. The genes are TRBV2 and TRBJ2-2; TRBD1 matches 11 bases. Losses at the gene ends were 3 bases for V and 5 bases for J; bases not matched to a gene: 2. CDR3 length equals 15 residues. The germline CDR1 and CDR2 sequences are SNHLY and FYNNEI. The CDR3: CASSDGTGGTGELFF. For the CDR3, the DNA is TGTGCCAGCAGTGACGGGACAGGGGGGACCGGGGAGCTGTTTTTT.

The V gene is TRBV6-5, the J gene TRBJ2-5, with D possibly TRBD1 on 5 matching bases. CDR1 and CDR2 from the germline V gene are MNHEY and SVGAGI. Trimming pared 0 bases from V and 5 bases from J, leaving 13 bases between. The CDR3 covers 15 residues. The CDR3 spells CASSYSSLGVETQYF. CDR3 in DNA: TGTGCCAGCAGTTACTCGAGTTTAGGGGTGGAGACCCAGTACTTC.

The chain is built from TRBV6-6 and TRBJ1-1; D not certain. The germline CDR1 and CDR2 sequences are MNHNY and SVGAGI (reference sequence). The CDR3 covers 15 residues. The CDR3 DNA follows: TGTGCTTCGAGGGAGCCCAAGGCCTCGAACACTGAAGCTTTCTTT. Its protein is CASREPKASNTEAFF.

V usage is TRBV4-1 and J usage is TRBJ2-6; maybe TRBD1 (5 bases). Germline V gene sequence: CDR1 MGHRA, CDR2 YSYEKL. Trimming removed 0 bases from V and 1 base from J, with 7 bases in between. The CDR3 runs 16 residues. The CDR3 DNA reads as TGCGCCAGCAGCCAAGATCAGGGATCTGGGGCCAACGTCCTGACTTTC. Its protein product is CASSQDQGSGANVLTF.

The genes are TRBV10-3 and TRBJ1-6; possibly TRBD1 for D (6 bases). The CDR3 is 14 residues long. Trimming stripped 4 bases from V and 9 bases from J, with 13 bases between. CDR1 ENHRY and CDR2 SYGVKD come from the germline V gene. The chain's CDR3 is CAISGQEIGSPLHF. The CDR3 nucleotides read TGTGCCATCAGTGGACAGGAAATCGGTTCACCCCTCCACTTT.

This clone was detected only a few times. The V gene is TRBV6-4, the J gene TRBJ2-5, with 9 bases that match TRBD2. V was pared by 5 bases and J by 5 bases, with 9 bases of the junction left unmatched. CDR1 and CDR2 (germline): MRHNA, SNTAGT. This CDR3 has 15 residues. In DNA, the CDR3 is TGTGCCAGCAGTAGTAGTAGCGGGGGATTGGAGACCCAGTACTTC. It specifies CASSSSSGGLETQYF.

The V gene is TRBV7-2, the J gene TRBJ2-7; D is ambiguous. The CDR3 is made up of 12 amino acids. Looked up from germline, CDR1 is SGHTA and CDR2 is FQGNSA. Trimming took off 4 bases at V and 2 bases at J, with 6 bases between the two ends. The CDR3 region is CASSSRPYEQYF. CDR3 nucleotide sequence: TGTGCCAGCAGCTCCCGCCCCTACGAGCAGTACTTC.

This chain joins TRBV5-6 and TRBJ2-7, with D possibly matching TRBD2 (6 bases). Looked up from germline, CDR1 is SGHDT and CDR2 is YYEEEE. With 2 bases removed from V and 3 bases from J, the gap between germline ends came to 12 bases. The CDR3 is 14 residues long. CDR3 bases: TGTGCCAGCAGCTTCCCGGGACTCGGCTACGAGCAGTACTTC. It is translated as CASSFPGLGYEQYF.